This T cell receptor (beta chain) was retrieved from a study of cytomegalovirus exposure and HLA in healthy donors. Study results and caveats: The classifier, whose performance was assessed in both the original and validation cohorts, reportedly diagnosed cytomegalovirus status with high specificity and sensitivity. Investigators reported 150 to 200 TCR beta chains as tied to cytomegalovirus.

Separation from the approximately 670-subject first cohort characterized the roughly 120-subject validation cohort, to which the donors belonged. In germline, CDR1 is SGHTA, CDR2 FQGNSA. The V end was cut by 5 bases, the J end by 0 bases, with 17 bases between. The CDR3 sequence is 16 residues long. Data came from immunoSEQ multiplex PCR; TCRdb stores just in-frame clones and leaves some out. This sample has some 63,000 clones, with about 90% found just once. This clone appeared a few times. The antigen is not known. The chain carries TRBV7-2 and TRBJ2-7; TRBD2 might be the D (6 bases). The receptor was derived from a young woman in good health and CMV-seronegative. The sequenced material came from PBMCs. The DNA of the CDR3 is TGTGCCAGCAGCCCCCCGGCAAGGAGGGGCTCCTACGAGCAGTACTTC. Translating gives CASSPPARRGSYEQYF.